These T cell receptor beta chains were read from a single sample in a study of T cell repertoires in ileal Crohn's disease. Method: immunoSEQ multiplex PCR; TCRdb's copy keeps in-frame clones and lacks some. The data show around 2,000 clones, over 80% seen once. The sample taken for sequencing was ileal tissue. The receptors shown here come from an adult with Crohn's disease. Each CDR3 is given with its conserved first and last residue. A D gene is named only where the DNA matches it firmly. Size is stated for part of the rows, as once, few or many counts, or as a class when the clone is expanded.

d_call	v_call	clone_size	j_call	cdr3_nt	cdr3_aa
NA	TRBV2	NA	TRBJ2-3	TGTGCCAGCAGTCAATCCGGACAGAAAAGAGATACGCAGTATTTT	CASSQSGQKRDTQYF
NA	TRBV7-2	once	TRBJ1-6	TGTGCCAGCAGCTTAGCGCGTAATTCACCCCTCCACTTT	CASSLARNSPLHF
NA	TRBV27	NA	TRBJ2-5	TGTGCCAGCACAGAAGGCGGGACCCAGTACTTC	CASTEGGTQYF
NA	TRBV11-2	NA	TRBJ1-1	TGTGCCAGCAGCTTCGGGACATACAGCGGTGAAGCTTTCTTT	CASSFGTYSGEAFF
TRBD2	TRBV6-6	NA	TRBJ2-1	TGTGCCAGCAAATTGACTAGCGGGGGGCGGAATGAGCAGTTCTTC	CASKLTSGGRNEQFF
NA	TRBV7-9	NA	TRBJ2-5	TGTGCCAGCAGCTTGGCTAGCCAGAAGACCCAGTACTTC	CASSLASQKTQYF
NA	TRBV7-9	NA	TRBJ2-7	TGTGCCAGCAGCCCGGACAGTACCTACGAGCAGTACTTC	CASSPDSTYEQYF
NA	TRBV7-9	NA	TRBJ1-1	TGTGCCAGCAGCTTTTTCTTGAACACTGAAGCTTTCTTT	CASSFFLNTEAFF
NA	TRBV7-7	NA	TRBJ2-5	TGTGCTAGCAGCTTACCAGGGAAGGAAGAGACCCAGTACTTC	CASSLPGKEETQYF
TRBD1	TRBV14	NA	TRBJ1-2	TGTGCCAGCAGACGTACAGGGGAAGGCTACACCTTC	CASRRTGEGYTF
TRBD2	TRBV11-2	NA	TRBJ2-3	TGTGCCAGCAGCTTAACCCAGCGGGGGGGCAAGACAGATACGCAGTATTTT	CASSLTQRGGKTDTQYF
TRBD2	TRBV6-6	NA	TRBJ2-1	TGTGCCAGCATTTCTAGCGGGGCCGACAATGAGCAGTTCTTC	CASISSGADNEQFF
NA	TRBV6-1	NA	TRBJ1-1	TGTGCCAGCCTCATGAACACTGAAGCTTTCTTT	CASLMNTEAFF
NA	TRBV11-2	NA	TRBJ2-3	TGTGCCAGCAGCTTAGGGTCCGGGGATACGCAGTATTTT	CASSLGSGDTQYF
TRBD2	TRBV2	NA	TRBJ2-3	TGTGCCAGCAGTGGTAGCGGGGGCACAGATACGCAGTATTTT	CASSGSGGTDTQYF
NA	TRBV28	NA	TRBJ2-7	TGTGCCAGCGCCCCCGGTGTGGGGGGGCGGGAGCAGTACTTC	CASAPGVGGREQYF
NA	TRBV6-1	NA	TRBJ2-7	TGTGCCAGCTCTTCCGGGCCATCCTACGAGCAGTACTTC	CASSSGPSYEQYF
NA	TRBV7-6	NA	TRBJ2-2	TGTGCCAGCAGCTTAGCACGGTCCACCGGGGAGCTGTTTTTT	CASSLARSTGELFF
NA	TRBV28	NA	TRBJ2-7	TGTGCCAGCACCCCAGGGTCGATTTACGAGCAGTACTTC	CASTPGSIYEQYF
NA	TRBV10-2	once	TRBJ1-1	TGCGCCAGCAGTATCGGGAAAGGTGAAGCTTTCTTT	CASSIGKGEAFF
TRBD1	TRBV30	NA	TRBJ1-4	TGTGCCTGGAGGGGACCGGGACAGGGTAGGACTAATGAAAAACTGTTTTTT	CAWRGPGQGRTNEKLFF
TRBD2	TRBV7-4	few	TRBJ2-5	TGTGCCAGCAGCGTGGGACTAGCGGGGGATCAAGAGACCCAGTACTTC	CASSVGLAGDQETQYF
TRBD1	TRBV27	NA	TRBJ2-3	TGTGCCACCATGCCGGGACAGGGGTTTACTAGCACAGATACGCAGTATTTT	CATMPGQGFTSTDTQYF
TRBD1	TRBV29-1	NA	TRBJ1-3	TGCAGCGCTTCGACAGGGGCTGGAAACACCATATATTTT	CSASTGAGNTIYF
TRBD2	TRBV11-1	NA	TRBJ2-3	TGTGCCAGCAGCCAACTAGCGGGGGGCACAGATACGCAGTATTTT	CASSQLAGGTDTQYF
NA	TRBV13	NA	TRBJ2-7	TGTGCCAGCAGCTTAGCTGCCCTTTACGAGCAGTACTTC	CASSLAALYEQYF
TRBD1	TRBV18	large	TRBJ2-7	TGTGCCAGCTCAAGACAGGGCAATGACGAGCAGTACTTC	CASSRQGNDEQYF
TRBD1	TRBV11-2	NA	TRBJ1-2	TGTGCCAGCAGCTTAGTGACAGGGGTGTATGGCTACACCTTC	CASSLVTGVYGYTF
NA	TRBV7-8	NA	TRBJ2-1	TGTGCCAGCAGCTTAGTCGAGAGTGGTGATGAGCAGTTCTTC	CASSLVESGDEQFF
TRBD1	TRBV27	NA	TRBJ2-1	TGTGCCAGCAGTTTAATGTGGACAGGGGGATACAATGAGCAGTTCTTC	CASSLMWTGGYNEQFF
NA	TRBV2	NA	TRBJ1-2	TGTGCCAGCACGGGGGGGCGGAACTATGGCTACACCTTC	CASTGGRNYGYTF
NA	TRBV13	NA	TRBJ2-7	TGTGCCAGCAGCTTCGGCAGGGCCTACGAGCAGTACTTC	CASSFGRAYEQYF
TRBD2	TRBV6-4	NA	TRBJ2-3	TGTGCCAGCAGTGAAGACGGGGGGGCCCCAGATACGCAGTATTTT	CASSEDGGAPDTQYF
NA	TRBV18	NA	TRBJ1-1	TGTGCCAGCTCTTCAGACGGGAACACTGAAGCTTTCTTT	CASSSDGNTEAFF
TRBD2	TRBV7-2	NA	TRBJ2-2	TGTGCCAGCTCTAGCGGGGGATTAACCGGGGAGCTGTTTTTT	CASSSGGLTGELFF
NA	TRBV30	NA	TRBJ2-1	TGTGCCCGGAATTTAGACGGGGGAATTGGTGAGCAGTTCTTC	CARNLDGGIGEQFF